This T cell receptor (beta chain) was captured by sequencing in a study of blood T cell repertoires in COVID-19. Study overall: T cells, B-cell-depleted T cells, or PBMCs provided the cDNA or gDNA that served as material.

The V and J ends lost 0 bases and 0 bases, in that order; junction bases with no gene match: 2. This CDR3 is built from 16 residues. Germline V gene sequence: CDR1 MNHEY, CDR2 SVGEGT. Here immunoSEQ multiplex PCR was the method, and the copy in TCRdb shows in-frame clones only, minus some. The table lists some 150,000 clones, roughly 84% of them singletons. The sample consisted of peripheral blood. V is TRBV6-2 or TRBV6-3 and J is TRBJ1-3; 7 bases fit TRBD1. The TCR comes from a human donor with acute or convalescent COVID-19. The donor label of this sample is uncertain. Here the CDR3 reads CASSYSGQLSGNTIYF. The CDR3 DNA reads TGTGCCAGCAGTTACTCGGGACAGCTCTCTGGAAACACCATATATTTT.